These 32 T cell receptor beta chains originate from one sample sequenced in a study of blood T cells in healthy people across ages. With a J-beta primer mix and a sample-barcoded 5' primer, a second PCR ran roughly 7 to 11 cycles. TCRdb re-called the 5' RACE reads with MiXCR, one entry per CDR3 protein. The sample has about 800,000 distinct CDR3 sequences, roughly 25% seen once. These data also formed part of another study, on T cells of mothers and their children.

The sequencing input was blood. The receptors shown here come from a boy younger than 18 in good health.

This chain uses TRBV3-1 with TRBJ1-5; possible D gene TRBD1, 6 bases. The V end lost 2 bases, the J end lost 0 bases, and 8 bases lay between the germline ends. Looked up from germline, CDR1 is LGHDT and CDR2 is YNNKEL (reference sequence). This CDR3 comprises 15 residues. CDR3 coding DNA: TGTGCCAGCAGCCAAACAGGGCCTAGCAATCAGCCCCAGCATTTT. This gives the protein CASSQTGPSNQPQHF.

This clonotype was detected a few times. The chain has TRBV28 and TRBJ2-1; D call uncertain. V was cut by 4 bases and J by 9 bases, with 7 bases left in between. The length of the CDR3 is 11 residues. Germline values: CDR1 MDHEN, CDR2 SYDVKM. CDR3 protein: CASSSFGEQFF. CDR3 coding DNA: TGTGCCAGCAGTTCGTTCGGTGAGCAGTTCTTC. The full variable domain, with the rest looked up from reference TRBV28 and TRBJ2-1, is DVKVTQSSRYLVKRTGEKVFLECVQDMDHENMFWYRQDPGLGLRLIYFSYDVKMKEKGDIPEGYSVSREKKERFSLILESASTNQTSMYLCASSSFGEQFFGPGTRLTVL.

This clonotype was counted only a few times. The V call is TRBV29-1, the J call TRBJ2-5; tentative D call: TRBD2 (6 bases). Gene TRBJ2-7 matches the end of the DNA better, so the J call may be wrong. This CDR3 spans 12 amino acids. From germline, CDR1 is SQVTM and CDR2 ANQGSEA. CDR3 in amino acids: CSVMGGSYEQYF. CDR3 nucleotide sequence: TGCAGCGTTATGGGGGGTTCCTACGAGCAGTACTTC.

The chain combines TRBV13 with TRBJ2-1; D perhaps matches TRBD1 (5 bases). V was cut by 0 bases and J by 9 bases, with 9 bases left in between. The CDR3 is made up of 13 amino acids. Germline assignment: CDR1 PRHDT and CDR2 FYEKMQ (reference sequence). The CDR3 sequence is CASSLGDKGEQFF. CDR3 coding DNA: TGTGCCAGCAGCTTAGGGGACAAGGGTGAGCAGTTCTTC.

In its sample, this clonotype was seen a few times. The rearrangement joins TRBV3-1 to TRBJ1-6; D gene uncertain. The CDR3 runs 12 residues. Trimming shortened V by 2 bases and J by 16 bases, and 12 bases separated the two germline ends. Germline V lookup: CDR1 LGHDT, CDR2 YNNKEL (reference sequence). The CDR3 sequence is CASSQRFPLLHF. DNA of the CDR3: TGTGCCAGCAGCCAAAGGTTTCCCCTTCTCCACTTT.

This clonotype has a handful of counts. The chain is built from TRBV28 and TRBJ2-7; D possibly corresponds to TRBD1 (5 bases). Trimming left V 4 bases short and J 0 bases short, with 10 bases between. This CDR3 contains 14 residues. CDR1 MDHEN and CDR2 SYDVKM come from the germline V gene. The CDR3 nucleotides read TGTGCCAGCAGTTCGGCCAGGGACTCCTACGAGCAGTACTTC. This encodes CASSSARDSYEQYF. Combining the CDR3 with reference TRBV28 and TRBJ2-7 gives the whole variable domain DVKVTQSSRYLVKRTGEKVFLECVQDMDHENMFWYRQDPGLGLRLIYFSYDVKMKEKGDIPEGYSVSREKKERFSLILESASTNQTSMYLCASSSARDSYEQYFGPGTRLTVT.

J is TRBJ1-1 and V is TRBV13; D is ambiguous. The germline gives CDR1 PRHDT, CDR2 FYEKMQ (reference sequence). The CDR3 has 15 amino acids. V dropped 0 bases and J dropped 0 bases, with 8 bases sitting between them. CDR3 sequence reads: CASSLGLLVNTEAFF. The CDR3 bases are TGTGCCAGCAGCTTAGGCCTATTAGTGAACACTGAAGCTTTCTTT. Full variable domain (outside the CDR3, taken from reference TRBV13 and TRBJ1-1): AAGVIQSPRHLIKEKRETATLKCYPIPRHDTVYWYQQGPGQDPQFLISFYEKMQSDKGSIPDRFSAQQFSDYHSELNMSSLELGDSALYFCASSLGLLVNTEAFFGQGTRLTVV.

This clonotype was seen a few times. This chain uses TRBV14 with TRBJ2-1; no definite D call. This CDR3 is 13 amino acids long. The V end lost 2 bases, the J end lost 6 bases, and 8 bases lay between the germline ends. Germline V gives CDR1 SGHDN, CDR2 FVKESK. As DNA, the CDR3 is TGTGCCAGCAGCCAAACCCCGGCCAATGAGCAGTTCTTC. Its protein product is CASSQTPANEQFF.

The rearrangement joins TRBV20-1 to TRBJ2-5; TRBD1 matches at 8 bases. Trimming removed 2 bases from V and 1 base from J; junction bases left unmatched: 9. This CDR3 spans 16 amino acids. Germline values: CDR1 DFQATT, CDR2 SNEGSKA (reference sequence). The CDR3: CSARNSGTGTQETQYF. For the CDR3, the DNA is TGCAGTGCTAGAAACTCCGGGACAGGTACCCAAGAGACCCAGTACTTC.

The chain joins TRBV2 to TRBJ2-3; a weak D match, TRBD2 (6 bases). In germline, CDR1 is SNHLY, CDR2 FYNNEI. V was clipped by 3 bases and J by 3 bases, with 16 bases between them. The CDR3 covers 16 residues. CDR3 DNA sequence: TGTGCCAGCAGTGATGTGGGGGGTGCAGGAACAGATACGCAGTATTTT. This translates into CASSDVGGAGTDTQYF.

This clonotype was seen at least ten times. The genes are TRBV7-2 and TRBJ2-5, with unresolved D. Germline CDR1 is SGHTA and CDR2 is FQGNSA. The CDR3 covers 12 residues. With 5 bases removed from V and 5 bases from J, the gap between germline ends came to 9 bases. CDR3 residues: CASSPPWETQYF. CDR3 sequence (DNA): TGTGCCAGCAGCCCCCCATGGGAGACCCAGTACTTC.

This clonotype was seen a handful of times. The chain carries TRBV6-5 and TRBJ2-4; TRBD2 aligns across 10 bases. CDR3 size: 17 residues. Germline values: CDR1 MNHEY, CDR2 SVGAGI. Losses at the gene ends were 5 bases for V and 4 bases for J; bases not matched to a gene: 11. This CDR3 is CASSALTSGVKKNIQYF. The CDR3 nucleotides read TGTGCCAGCAGTGCCTTAACTAGCGGGGTGAAGAAAAACATTCAGTACTTC.

This clonotype was detected only a few times. The chain is built from TRBV2 and TRBJ1-4; 7 bases align to TRBD1. Per germline, CDR1 SNHLY and CDR2 FYNNEI. The CDR3 spans 14 residues. V was clipped by 6 bases and J by 7 bases; unmatched bases: 8. CDR3: CASRVQGLGEKLFF. In DNA form, the CDR3 reads TGTGCCAGCAGAGTACAGGGGCTGGGTGAAAAACTGTTTTTT.

This clonotype was found a few times. V usage is TRBV30 and J usage is TRBJ1-1, with 7 positions matching TRBD1. The V gene's germline CDR1 is GTSNPN and CDR2 SVGIG (reference sequence). V dropped 2 bases and J dropped 7; count of bases not matched to a gene: 4. The CDR3 has 12 residues. The CDR3 is CAWSRDSDEAFF. The CDR3 nucleotides read TGTGCCTGGAGTCGGGACAGTGATGAAGCTTTCTTT.

The chain is built from TRBV3-1 and TRBJ1-2; 8 nucleotides match TRBD1. CDR3 length equals 14 residues. V gave up 1 base and J gave up 6 bases; unmatched junction bases: 4. The V gene's germline CDR1 is LGHDT and CDR2 YNNKEL (reference sequence). The CDR3 region has the DNA TGTGCCAGCAGCCAAGTCCTACAGGGGGATGGCTACACCTTC. Encoded protein: CASSQVLQGDGYTF.

The chain employs TRBV9 and TRBJ2-1, with D uncertain. Trimming took off 0 bases at V and 10 bases at J, with 17 bases between the two ends. The V gene's germline CDR1 is SGDLS and CDR2 YYNGEE. The CDR3 loop spans 15 amino acids. The CDR3 nucleotides read TGTGCCAGCAGCGTAGATACGCGAGGCGCCTACGAGCAGTTCTTC. Amino acid sequence: CASSVDTRGAYEQFF.

The chain couples TRBV12-3 or TRBV12-4 to TRBJ1-4, with 10 nucleotides matching TRBD1. V shed 1 base, J shed 1 base, and the junction held 3 bases outside the gene matches. The CDR3 is 17 residues long. For the CDR3, the DNA is TGTGCCAGCAGTTTAGGGGACAGGGGTATAACTAATGAAAAACTGTTTTTT. It translates to CASSLGDRGITNEKLFF.

The V call is TRBV29-1, the J call TRBJ1-1; D not certain. V lost 3 bases and J lost 1, with 9 bases in between. This CDR3 has 13 amino acids. CDR1 and CDR2 from the germline V gene are SQVTM and ANQGSEA. CDR3 coding DNA: TGCAGCGTTGACCAGGTGTCGAACACTGAAGCTTTCTTT. Encoded protein: CSVDQVSNTEAFF.

This clonotype was detected a few times. The chain has TRBV20-1 and TRBJ2-7, with 8 bases matching TRBD2. CDR3 size: 15 residues. CDR1 and CDR2 from the germline V gene are DFQATT and SNEGSKA (reference sequence). The J segment lost 1 base and the V segment lost 0 bases, leaving 5 bases of the junction unmatched. CDR3 bases: TGCAGTGCTAGAGAGCCGGGACTAGGTTCCTACGAGCAGTACTTC. This translates into CSAREPGLGSYEQYF.

The rearrangement uses TRBV15 and TRBJ1-2; 9 bases are a match to TRBD1. CDR3 length equals 17 residues. The ends lost 0 bases at V and 8 bases at J; junction bases unmatched: 13. Germline CDR1 is LNHNV and CDR2 is YYDKDF (reference sequence). Written as DNA, the CDR3 is TGTGCCACCAGCAGAGACAAGGGGACAGGGCGTAGCGGCGGCTACACCTTC. It encodes CATSRDKGTGRSGGYTF. The full variable domain, rest sourced from reference TRBV15 and TRBJ1-2, is DAMVIQNPRYQVTQFGKPVTLSCSQTLNHNVMYWYQQKSSQAPKLLFHYYDKDFNNEADTPDNFQSRRPNTSFCFLDIRSPGLGDTAMYLCATSRDKGTGRSGGYTFGSGTRLTVV.

This clonotype has just a few counts. This sequence joins TRBV11-2 and TRBJ2-3; a weak D match, TRBD2 (5 bases). CDR1 and CDR2 (germline): SGHAT, FQNNGV. V lost 4 bases to trimming and J lost 3 bases, with 8 bases between them. The CDR3 length is 13 residues. The DNA of the CDR3 is TGTGCCAGCAGCTCCCTAGCAACAGATACGCAGTATTTT. It yields the protein CASSSLATDTQYF.

V usage is TRBV3-1 and J usage is TRBJ2-5; D is perhaps TRBD1 (6 bases). This CDR3 comprises 16 residues. Germline V CDR1 and CDR2: LGHDT, YNNKEL (reference sequence). V was cut by 1 base and J by 0 bases, with 12 bases left in between. The CDR3 spells CASSQVGDKNQETQYF. CDR3 sequence (DNA): TGTGCCAGCAGCCAAGTAGGGGACAAAAACCAAGAGACCCAGTACTTC.

This clonotype was counted a few times. One end of the junction is discordant with germline, which a read error may explain. The gene calls are TRBV7-2 and TRBJ2-3; D is unclear. The CDR3 spans 16 residues. Germline CDR1 and CDR2: SGHTA and FQGNSA. CDR3 nucleotides: TGTGCCAGCAGCTCCCCTGGCGGAGTTAGCACCGATACGCAGTATTTT. It is translated as CASSSPGGVSTDTQYF.

CDR3 coding DNA: TGCAGCGTTGAAAGCTTCGGGGACCCTACCTACAATGAGCAGTTCTTC. It translates to CSVESFGDPTYNEQFF. The chain links TRBV29-1 to TRBJ2-1; D may correspond to TRBD1 or TRBD2 (5 bases each). This CDR3 has 16 amino acids. The germline V gene encodes CDR1 SQVTM and CDR2 ANQGSEA. V was pared by 2 bases and J by 2 bases, with 16 bases between.

This chain joins TRBV27 and TRBJ2-7, with 8 bases lining up with TRBD2. The germline gives CDR1 MNHEY, CDR2 SMNVEV (reference sequence). The CDR3 is 14 amino acids. Unmatched junction bases numbered 6, after V lost 4 bases and J lost 4 bases. CDR3 coding DNA: TGTGCCAGCAGTTCGGGAGGGAGGCTATACGAGCAGTACTTC. Protein sequence: CASSSGGRLYEQYF.

CDR3 region: CASSAGQRYNEQFF. CDR3 nucleotide sequence: TGTGCCAGCAGTGCGGGACAGCGCTACAATGAGCAGTTCTTC. The chain joins TRBV25-1 to TRBJ2-5; 7 bases fit TRBD1. The J call could be wrong; TRBJ2-1 is a better fit for the DNA end. The CDR3 loop spans 14 amino acids. Germline loops: CDR1 MGHDK, CDR2 SYGVNS.

The rearrangement links TRBV20-1 to TRBJ1-1; D ambiguous. With 5 bases removed from V and 4 bases from J, the gap between germline ends came to 8 bases. This CDR3 has 11 residues. Germline CDR1 and CDR2: DFQATT and SNEGSKA (reference sequence). The CDR3 sequence: CSAFEVTEAFF. The CDR3 DNA reads TGCAGTGCTTTCGAGGTCACTGAAGCTTTCTTT.

Worth noting for this clonotype: A much bigger clone sits one base away, suggesting this may be a read error. V is TRBV27 and J is TRBJ2-6, with a weak D call TRBD1 (5 bases). The CDR3 has 17 amino acids. Germline V gene sequence: CDR1 MNHEY, CDR2 SMNVEV (reference sequence). CDR3 sequence reads: CASSSKTATSGANILTF. The CDR3 bases are TGTGCCAGCAGTTCTAAAACAGCCACCTCTGGGGCCAACATCCTGACTTTC.

This clonotype showed up just a few times. CDR3 in amino acids: CASSSRGTEAFF. CDR3 nucleotides: TGTGCCAGCAGTAGTCGGGGGACTGAAGCTTTCTTT. The V call is TRBV12-3 or TRBV12-4, the J call TRBJ1-1, with D perhaps matching TRBD1 (5 bases). V was cut by 5 bases and J by 5 bases, with 9 bases left in between. The CDR3 is 12 amino acids.

This clonotype was detected only a few times. The chain combines TRBV4-1 with TRBJ2-1; the match to TRBD2 covers 8 bases. Germline trimming cut 2 bases from V and 8 bases from J; bases unmatched to any gene: 11. The CDR3 has 16 residues. Germline values: CDR1 MGHRA, CDR2 YSYEKL. The CDR3 DNA follows: TGCGCCAGCAGCCAACTGACGGGGGGGCCCTCGGATGAGCAGTTCTTC. This encodes CASSQLTGGPSDEQFF.

Regarding this clonotype: Likely a read error: the CDR3 ends without its conserved phenylalanine or tryptophan. The CDR3 reads CRRVRGVTEAFL. CDR3 nucleotide sequence: TGCAGGAGGGTCAGGGGGGTCACTGAAGCTTTCCTT. The chain recombines TRBV20-1 with TRBJ1-1; 7 bases match TRBD1. Looked up from germline, CDR1 is DFQATT and CDR2 is SNEGSKA (reference sequence). This CDR3 contains 12 residues.

This clonotype was seen more than once but under ten times. The chain carries TRBV7-3 and TRBJ1-6; no clear D. The CDR3 runs to 13 residues. V was cut by 5 bases and J by 3 bases, with 5 bases left in between. The V gene's germline CDR1 is SGHTA and CDR2 FQGTGA. CDR3 in DNA: TGTGCCAGCAGCAGGGACTATAATTCACCCCTCCACTTT. Protein: CASSRDYNSPLHF. Using reference TRBV7-3 and TRBJ1-6 for the parts outside the CDR3, the full variable domain is GAGVSQTPSNKVTEKGKYVELRCDPISGHTALYWYRQSLGQGPEFLIYFQGTGAADDSGLPNDRFFAVRPEGSVSTLKIQRTERGDSAVYLCASSRDYNSPLHFGNGTRLTVT.